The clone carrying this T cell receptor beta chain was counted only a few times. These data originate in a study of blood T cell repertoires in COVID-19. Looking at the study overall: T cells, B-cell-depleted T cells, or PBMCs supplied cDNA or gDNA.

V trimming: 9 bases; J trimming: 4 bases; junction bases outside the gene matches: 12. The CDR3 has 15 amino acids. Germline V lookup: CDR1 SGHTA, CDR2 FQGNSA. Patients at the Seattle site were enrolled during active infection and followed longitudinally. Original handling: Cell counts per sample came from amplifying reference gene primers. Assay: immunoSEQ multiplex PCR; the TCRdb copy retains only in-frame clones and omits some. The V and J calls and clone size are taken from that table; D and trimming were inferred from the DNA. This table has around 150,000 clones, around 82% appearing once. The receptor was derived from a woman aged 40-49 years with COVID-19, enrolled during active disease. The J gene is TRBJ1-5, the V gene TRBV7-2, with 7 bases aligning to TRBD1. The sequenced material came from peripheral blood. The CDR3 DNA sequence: TGTGCCAGGGGGTCCCGGACAGGCGGGAATCAGCCCCAGCATTTT. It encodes CARGSRTGGNQPQHF.